This passage covers 21 T cell receptor beta chains from one sample sequenced in a study of T-cell memory formation after mild COVID-19. TCRdb passed the 5' RACE reads through MiXCR, listing each CDR3 protein once. The table lists around 420,000 distinct CDR3 sequences, 20% to 25% of them singletons. Sequenced: PBMCs or a T cell subset sorted from them (not recorded which). These receptors were obtained from an adult woman who had mild COVID-19 (a few samples of this study predate the infection). Cell type and time point are not known.

V is TRBV20-1 and J is TRBJ2-1, with 10 bases fitting TRBD2. The junction had 7 bases not matched to a gene; V was cut back by 5 bases and J by 9 bases. The CDR3 covers 13 residues. The germline gives CDR1 DFQATT, CDR2 SNEGSKA (reference sequence). The CDR3 bases are TGCAGTGCTTTACCGGGACTAGCGACTGAGCAGTTCTTC. Translation gives CSALPGLATEQFF.

The rearrangement joins TRBV7-2 to TRBJ1-5; D gene ambiguous. Between the trimmed V and J ends, which lost 1 base and 0 bases, there was a span of 7 bases. CDR1 is SGHTA, CDR2 FQGNSA, per germline. The CDR3 runs to 15 residues. This chain's CDR3 is CASSLVDGSNQPQHF. CDR3 DNA sequence: TGTGCCAGCAGCTTAGTGGACGGTAGCAATCAGCCCCAGCATTTT.

This clonotype has a handful of counts. The chain links TRBV5-6 to TRBJ2-7, with 8 bases identical to TRBD1. J lost 7 bases, V lost 3 bases, and 9 bases had no gene match. The V gene's germline CDR1 is SGHDT and CDR2 YYEEEE. The CDR3 covers 14 residues. CDR3 bases: TGTGCCAGCAGCTCAATAACAGGGGGGCGAGAGCAGTACTTC. It translates to CASSSITGGREQYF.

This chain uses TRBV7-8 with TRBJ1-1, with 7 bases that match TRBD1. Germline CDR1 is SGHVS and CDR2 is FQNEAQ. The CDR3 totals 16 residues. V shed 5 bases, J shed 0 bases, and the junction held 9 bases outside the gene matches. CDR3 in amino acids: CASSPTGQIMNTEAFF. The DNA of the CDR3 is TGTGCCAGCAGCCCGACGGGACAGATAATGAACACTGAAGCTTTCTTT.

The V gene is TRBV20-1, the J gene TRBJ2-2, with TRBD2 identical over 10 bases. V was pared by 0 bases and J by 4 bases, with 8 bases of the junction left unmatched. The CDR3 is 17 amino acids. Germline CDR1 is DFQATT and CDR2 is SNEGSKA (reference sequence). DNA for the CDR3: TGCAGTGCTAGAGATGGGAGCGGGGGGGCGGTCACCGGGGAGCTGTTTTTT. The encoded protein is CSARDGSGGAVTGELFF.

This clonotype was seen more than once but under ten times. The CDR3 sequence is CAISDGQKSYNEQFF. The CDR3 DNA sequence: TGTGCCATCAGTGACGGCCAGAAGTCCTACAATGAGCAGTTCTTC. The chain carries TRBV10-3 and TRBJ2-1, with D uncertain. V dropped 3 bases and J dropped 1 base, with 10 bases sitting between them. CDR1 is ENHRY, CDR2 SYGVKD, per germline. The CDR3 spans 15 residues.

This clonotype was seen a few times. The chain has TRBV4-1 and TRBJ2-7; 9 bases agree with TRBD1. Germline V CDR1 and CDR2: MGHRA, YSYEKL. Trimming took 3 bases from V and 5 from J; bases not matched to a gene: 8. The CDR3 runs to 15 residues. The CDR3 DNA is TGCGCCAGCAGCCAGCTACAGGGGGCGCAAGACGAGCAGTACTTC. This codes for CASSQLQGAQDEQYF.

This clonotype was found once. Here the CDR3 reads CASSLGGGVRHF. CDR3 nucleotide sequence: TGTGCCAGCAGCTTAGGAGGGGGAGTTCGGCATTTT. The chain is built from TRBV7-9 and TRBJ1-5; TRBD1 might be the D (6 bases). The ends were cut back, 1 base at V and 15 bases at J, with 13 bases in the middle. Germline CDR1 SEHNR, CDR2 FQNEAQ (reference sequence). This CDR3 is built from 12 residues. The variable domain in full, completed from reference TRBV7-9 and TRBJ1-5, reads DTGVSQNPRHKITKRGQNVTFRCDPISEHNRLYWYRQTLGQGPEFLTYFQNEAQLEKSRLLSDRFSAERPKGSFSTLEIQRTEQGDSAMYLCASSLGGGVRHFGDGTRLSIL.

In its sample, this clonotype was seen a few times. The chain links TRBV5-6 to TRBJ2-6, with D tentatively TRBD2 (6 bases). V lost 4 bases, J lost 0 bases, and 17 bases lay in between. Germline CDR1 SGHDT, CDR2 YYEEEE. The CDR3 extends over 18 amino acids. The CDR3 here is CASSPGPGLSSGANVLTF. Here the CDR3 DNA reads TGTGCCAGCAGCCCAGGTCCGGGACTTAGCTCTGGGGCCAACGTCCTGACTTTC.

The chain employs TRBV7-2 and TRBJ2-7, with D tentatively TRBD2 (6 bases). The V gene lost 4 bases and the J gene lost 7 bases, with 20 bases spanning the gap. The CDR3 contains 15 residues. Germline lookup yields CDR1 SGHTA and CDR2 FQGNSA. The CDR3 bases are TGTGCCAGCAGCTCCGGGTGGTACATGGGGGGAGAGCAGTACTTC. Translated, it gives CASSSGWYMGGEQYF.

The gene calls are TRBV4-1 and TRBJ2-7; perhaps TRBD1 as D (6 bases). V lost 4 bases and J lost 6, with 13 bases in between. CDR1 is MGHRA and CDR2 is YSYEKL in the germline V gene. The CDR3 is made up of 13 amino acids. Here the CDR3 DNA reads TGCGCCAGCAGCCGCGAGGGACAAACCGAGCAGTACTTC. Translated, it gives CASSREGQTEQYF.

This clonotype occurred a few times. J is TRBJ1-1 and V is TRBV6-5; D perhaps matches TRBD1 (6 bases). Germline V gene data show CDR1 as MNHEY and CDR2 as SVGAGI. This CDR3 has 13 residues. V lost 6 bases, J lost 5 bases, and 13 bases lay in between. The CDR3 is CASRPTQGTEAFF. In DNA, the CDR3 is TGTGCCAGCAGACCAACCCAGGGGACTGAAGCTTTCTTT.

This clonotype was recorded once. The chain is built from TRBV7-9 and TRBJ1-1, with 7 bases fitting TRBD1. The ends lost 2 bases at V and 8 bases at J; junction bases unmatched: 8. The germline V gene encodes CDR1 SEHNR and CDR2 FQNEAQ (reference sequence). The CDR3 consists of 14 residues. The CDR3 reads CASSLPRTGAEAFF. The CDR3 DNA reads as TGTGCCAGCAGCTTACCTCGGACAGGCGCAGAAGCTTTCTTT.

The genes are TRBV20-1 and TRBJ1-1; D may be TRBD1 (5 bases). CDR1 DFQATT and CDR2 SNEGSKA come from the germline V gene (reference sequence). V was cut by 3 bases and J by 1 base, with 6 bases left in between. The CDR3 contains 12 residues. CDR3 sequence reads: CSARTANTEAFF. CDR3 sequence (DNA): TGCAGTGCTAGGACAGCGAACACTGAAGCTTTCTTT.

In this sample, this clonotype turned up a few times. The chain employs TRBV29-1 and TRBJ1-5; D perhaps matches TRBD1 (6 bases). Germline V gives CDR1 SQVTM, CDR2 ANQGSEA. The CDR3 sequence is 15 residues long. Between the trimmed V and J ends, which lost 5 bases and 2 bases, there was a span of 16 bases. The DNA of the CDR3 is TGCAGCGTTCTATCAGGGGTAGGGGGCAATCAGCCCCAGCATTTT. It specifies CSVLSGVGGNQPQHF.

The chain has TRBV7-2 and TRBJ1-2, with TRBD1 matching 9 bases. The CDR3 has 14 amino acids. Germline CDR1 reads SGHTA; CDR2 reads FQGNSA. V lost 2 bases to trimming and J lost 4 bases; unmatched junction nucleotides: 2. CDR3: CASSLPTGGYGYTF. The CDR3 nucleotides are TGTGCCAGCAGCTTACCGACAGGGGGCTATGGCTACACCTTC. Supplemented by reference TRBV7-2 and TRBJ1-2, the full variable domain reads GAGVSQSPSNKVTEKGKDVELRCDPISGHTALYWYRQSLGQGLEFLIYFQGNSAPDKSGLPSDRFSAERTGGSVSTLTIQRTQQEDSAVYLCASSLPTGGYGYTFGSGTRLTVV.

This chain joins TRBV7-9 and TRBJ1-4; no clear D. The CDR3 extends over 12 amino acids. Looked up from germline, CDR1 is SEHNR and CDR2 is FQNEAQ (reference sequence). Trimming took off 5 bases at V and 13 bases at J, with 14 bases between the two ends. For the CDR3, the DNA is TGTGCCAGCAGCCCAGCGGGTGGGAGACTGTTTTTT. It translates to CASSPAGGRLFF.

This clonotype showed up just once. The V gene is TRBV5-6, the J gene TRBJ1-2; perhaps TRBD1 as D (5 bases). Between the trimmed V and J ends, which lost 1 base and 2 bases, there was a span of 12 bases. Looked up from germline, CDR1 is SGHDT and CDR2 is YYEEEE. The CDR3 spans 15 residues. The DNA for the CDR3 is TGTGCCAGCAGCTTGTGGGGCGCGATAAACTATGGCTACACCTTC. Its translation: CASSLWGAINYGYTF.

V and J are TRBV9 and TRBJ1-1, with a possible D match to TRBD1 (5 bases). The CDR3 length is 14 residues. Germline values: CDR1 SGDLS, CDR2 YYNGEE. V lost 3 bases to trimming and J lost 3 bases, with 12 bases between them. The CDR3: CASSAQGGYTEAFF. The CDR3 bases are TGTGCCAGCAGCGCCCAGGGAGGGTACACTGAAGCTTTCTTT.

The rearrangement joins TRBV30 to TRBJ1-1; D is uncertain. The germline CDR1 and CDR2 sequences are GTSNPN and SVGIG (reference sequence). V dropped 5 bases and J dropped 1 base, with 5 bases sitting between them. The CDR3 runs 11 residues. The CDR3 nucleotides read TGTGCCTGGGGGTGGAACACTGAAGCTTTCTTT. Protein sequence: CAWGWNTEAFF.

The chain couples TRBV4-1 to TRBJ1-2; D is uncertain. Germline V gives CDR1 MGHRA, CDR2 YSYEKL. The CDR3 has 12 residues. The V end was cut by 5 bases, the J end by 6 bases, with 10 bases between. This chain's CDR3 is CASSSPRNGYTF. The CDR3 nucleotides read TGCGCCAGCAGCTCCCCCCGGAATGGCTACACCTTC.